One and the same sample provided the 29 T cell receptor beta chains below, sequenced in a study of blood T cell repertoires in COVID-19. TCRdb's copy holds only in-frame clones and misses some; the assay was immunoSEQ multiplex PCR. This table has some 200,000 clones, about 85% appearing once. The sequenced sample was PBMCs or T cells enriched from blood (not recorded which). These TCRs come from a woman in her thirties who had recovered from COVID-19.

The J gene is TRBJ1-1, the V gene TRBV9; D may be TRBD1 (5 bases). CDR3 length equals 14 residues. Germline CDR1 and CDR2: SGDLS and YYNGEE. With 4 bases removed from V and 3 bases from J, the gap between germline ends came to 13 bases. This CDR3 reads CASSPDTQDTEAFF. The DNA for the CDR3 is TGTGCCAGCAGCCCGGACACACAGGACACTGAAGCTTTCTTT.

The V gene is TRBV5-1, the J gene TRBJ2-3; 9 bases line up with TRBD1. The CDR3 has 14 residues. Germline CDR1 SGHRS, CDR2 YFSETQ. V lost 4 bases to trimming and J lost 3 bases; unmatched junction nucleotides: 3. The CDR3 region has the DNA TGCGCCAGCAGCCGACAGGGGGATACAGATACGCAGTATTTT. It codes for CASSRQGDTDTQYF. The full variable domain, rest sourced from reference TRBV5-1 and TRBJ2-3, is KAGVTQTPRYLIKTRGQQVTLSCSPISGHRSVSWYQQTPGQGLQFLFEYFSETQRNKGNFPGRFSGRQFSNSRSEMNVSTLELGDSALYLCASSRQGDTDTQYFGPGTRLTVL.

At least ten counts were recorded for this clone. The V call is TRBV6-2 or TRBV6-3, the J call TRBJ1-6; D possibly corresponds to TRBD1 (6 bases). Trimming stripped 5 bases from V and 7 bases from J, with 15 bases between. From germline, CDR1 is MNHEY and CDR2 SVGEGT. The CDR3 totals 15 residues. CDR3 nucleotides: TGTGCCAGCAGTCACCAAGACAGGCCAAATTCACCCCTCCACTTT. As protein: CASSHQDRPNSPLHF.

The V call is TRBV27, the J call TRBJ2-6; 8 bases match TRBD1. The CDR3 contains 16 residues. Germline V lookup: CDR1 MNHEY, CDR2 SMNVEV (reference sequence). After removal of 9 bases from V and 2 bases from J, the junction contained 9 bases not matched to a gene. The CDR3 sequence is CASASRGHPGANVLTF. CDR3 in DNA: TGTGCCAGTGCTAGCAGGGGGCACCCTGGGGCCAACGTCCTGACTTTC.

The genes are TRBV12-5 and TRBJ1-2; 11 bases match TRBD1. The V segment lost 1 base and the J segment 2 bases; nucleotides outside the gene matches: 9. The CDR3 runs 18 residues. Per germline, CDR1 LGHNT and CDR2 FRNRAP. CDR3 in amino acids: CASGLGGTGGSENYGYTF. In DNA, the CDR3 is TGTGCTAGTGGTTTGGGCGGGACAGGGGGATCAGAGAACTATGGCTACACCTTC.

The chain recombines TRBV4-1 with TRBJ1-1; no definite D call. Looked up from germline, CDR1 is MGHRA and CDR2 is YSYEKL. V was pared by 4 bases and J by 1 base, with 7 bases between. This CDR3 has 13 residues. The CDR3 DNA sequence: TGCGCCAGCAGCCCCACACAGAACACTGAAGCTTTCTTT. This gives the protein CASSPTQNTEAFF.

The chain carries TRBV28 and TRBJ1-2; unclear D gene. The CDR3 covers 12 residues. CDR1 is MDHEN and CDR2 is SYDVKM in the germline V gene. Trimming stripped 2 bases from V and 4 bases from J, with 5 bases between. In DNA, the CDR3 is TGTGCCAGCAGTTTACCCGGCTATGGCTACACCTTC. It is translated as CASSLPGYGYTF.

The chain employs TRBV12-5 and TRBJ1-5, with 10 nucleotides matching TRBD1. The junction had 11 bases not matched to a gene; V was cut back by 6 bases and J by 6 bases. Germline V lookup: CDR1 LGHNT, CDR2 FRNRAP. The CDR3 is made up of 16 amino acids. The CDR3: CASGPWDRGFSQPQHF. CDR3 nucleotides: TGTGCTAGTGGACCGTGGGACAGGGGTTTCAGTCAGCCCCAGCATTTT.

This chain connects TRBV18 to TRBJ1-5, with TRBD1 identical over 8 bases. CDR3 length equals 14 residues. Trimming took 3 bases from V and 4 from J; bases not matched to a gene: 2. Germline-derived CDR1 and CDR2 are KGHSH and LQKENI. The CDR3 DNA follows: TGTGCCAGCTCACCCTACAGGGGGAATCAGCCCCAGCATTTT. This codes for CASSPYRGNQPQHF.

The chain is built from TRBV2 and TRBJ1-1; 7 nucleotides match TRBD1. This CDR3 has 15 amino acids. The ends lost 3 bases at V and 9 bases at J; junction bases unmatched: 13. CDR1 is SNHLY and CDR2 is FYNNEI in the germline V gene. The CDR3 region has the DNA TGTGCCAGCAGTGATGGGGCAGGGGGTGACGGACAAGCTTTCTTT. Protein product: CASSDGAGGDGQAFF.

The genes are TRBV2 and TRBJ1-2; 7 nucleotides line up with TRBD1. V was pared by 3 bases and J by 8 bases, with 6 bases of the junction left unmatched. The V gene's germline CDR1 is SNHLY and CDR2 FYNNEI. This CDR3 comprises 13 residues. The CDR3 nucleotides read TGTGCCAGCAGTGAGAGGACAGGAGTAGGCTACACCTTC. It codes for CASSERTGVGYTF.

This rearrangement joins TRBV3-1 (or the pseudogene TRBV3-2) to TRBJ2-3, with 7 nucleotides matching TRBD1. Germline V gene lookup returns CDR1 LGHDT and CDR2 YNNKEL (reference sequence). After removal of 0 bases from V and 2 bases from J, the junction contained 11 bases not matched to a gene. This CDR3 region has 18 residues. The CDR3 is CASSQDLGDSGDTDTQYF. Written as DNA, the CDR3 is TGTGCCAGCAGCCAAGATCTGGGGGACAGTGGGGACACAGATACGCAGTATTTT.

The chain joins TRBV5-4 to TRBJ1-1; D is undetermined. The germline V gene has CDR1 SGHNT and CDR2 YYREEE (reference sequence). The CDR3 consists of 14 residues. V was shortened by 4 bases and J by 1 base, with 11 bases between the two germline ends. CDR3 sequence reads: CASSPEAGNTEAFF. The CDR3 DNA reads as TGTGCCAGCAGCCCCGAAGCAGGGAACACTGAAGCTTTCTTT. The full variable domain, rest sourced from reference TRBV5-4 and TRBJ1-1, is ETGVTQSPTHLIKTRGQQVTLRCSSQSGHNTVSWYQQALGQGPQFIFQYYREEENGRGNFPPRFSGLQFPNYSSELNVNALELDDSALYLCASSPEAGNTEAFFGQGTRLTVV.

The CDR3 DNA follows: TGTGCCAGCAGCTTAGGGACAGGAAATTCACCCCTCCACTTT. Protein sequence: CASSLGTGNSPLHF. The chain uses TRBV7-9 and TRBJ1-6, with 7 bases aligning to TRBD1. V lost 1 base and J lost 7; bases outside the gene matches: 1. The CDR3 is 14 amino acids. Germline CDR1 is SEHNR and CDR2 is FQNEAQ (reference sequence). Supplemented by reference TRBV7-9 and TRBJ1-6, the full variable domain reads DTGVSQNPRHKITKRGQNVTFRCDPISEHNRLYWYRQTLGQGPEFLTYFQNEAQLEKSRLLSDRFSAERPKGSFSTLEIQRTEQGDSAMYLCASSLGTGNSPLHFGNGTRLTVT.

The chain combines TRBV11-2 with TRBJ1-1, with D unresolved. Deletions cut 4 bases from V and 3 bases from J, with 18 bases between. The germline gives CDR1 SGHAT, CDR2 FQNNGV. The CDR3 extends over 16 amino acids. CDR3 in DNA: TGTGCCAGCAGCTCACTATACTCACGACGGGACACTGAAGCTTTCTTT. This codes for CASSSLYSRRDTEAFF.

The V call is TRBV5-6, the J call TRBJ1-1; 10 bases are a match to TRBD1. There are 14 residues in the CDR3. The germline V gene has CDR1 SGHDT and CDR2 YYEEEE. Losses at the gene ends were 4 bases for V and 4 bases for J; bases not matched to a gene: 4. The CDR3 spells CASSTGQGGTEAFF. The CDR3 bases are TGTGCCAGCAGCACCGGACAGGGGGGCACTGAAGCTTTCTTT.

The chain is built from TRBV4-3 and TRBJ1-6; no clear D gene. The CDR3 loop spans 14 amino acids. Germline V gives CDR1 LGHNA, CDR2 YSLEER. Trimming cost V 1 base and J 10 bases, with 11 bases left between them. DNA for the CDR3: TGCGCCAGCAGCCAAGGGCGCTCAGGCTCACCCCTCCACTTT. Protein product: CASSQGRSGSPLHF.

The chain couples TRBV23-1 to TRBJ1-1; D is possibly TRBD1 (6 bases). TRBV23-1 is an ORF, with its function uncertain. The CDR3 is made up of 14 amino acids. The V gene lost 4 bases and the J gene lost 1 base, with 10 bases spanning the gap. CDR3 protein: CASSLRTANTEAFF. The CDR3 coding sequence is TGCGCCAGCAGTCTCCGGACAGCGAACACTGAAGCTTTCTTT.

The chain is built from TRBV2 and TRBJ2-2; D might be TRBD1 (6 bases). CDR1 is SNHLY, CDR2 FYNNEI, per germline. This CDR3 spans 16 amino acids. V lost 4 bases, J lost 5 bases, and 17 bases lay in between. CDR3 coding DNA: TGTGCCAGCAGTGTTTCTAGGGCCCAGGGGACCGGGGAGCTGTTTTTT. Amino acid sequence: CASSVSRAQGTGELFF.

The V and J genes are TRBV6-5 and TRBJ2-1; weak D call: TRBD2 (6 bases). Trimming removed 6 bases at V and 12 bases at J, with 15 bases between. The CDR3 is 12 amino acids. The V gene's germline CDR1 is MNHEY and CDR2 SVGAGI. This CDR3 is CASRQSRDSQFF. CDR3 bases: TGTGCCAGCAGACAATCCCGGGACTCGCAGTTCTTC.

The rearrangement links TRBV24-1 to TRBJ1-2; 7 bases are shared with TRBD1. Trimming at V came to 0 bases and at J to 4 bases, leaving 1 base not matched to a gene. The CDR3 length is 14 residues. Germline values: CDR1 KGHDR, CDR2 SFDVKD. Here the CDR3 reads CATSDLDRAYGYTF. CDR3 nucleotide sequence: TGTGCCACCAGTGATTTGGACAGGGCCTATGGCTACACCTTC.

The CDR3 region is CASRDRFRSYEQYF. Here the CDR3 DNA reads TGTGCCAGCAGGGACAGGTTTCGGAGCTACGAGCAGTACTTC. This sequence joins TRBV28 and TRBJ2-7; 7 bases line up with TRBD1. Germline CDR1 MDHEN, CDR2 SYDVKM. V was clipped by 6 bases and J by 3 bases; unmatched bases: 8. The CDR3 runs to 14 residues. Combining the CDR3 with reference TRBV28 and TRBJ2-7 gives the whole variable domain DVKVTQSSRYLVKRTGEKVFLECVQDMDHENMFWYRQDPGLGLRLIYFSYDVKMKEKGDIPEGYSVSREKKERFSLILESASTNQTSMYLCASRDRFRSYEQYFGPGTRLTVT.

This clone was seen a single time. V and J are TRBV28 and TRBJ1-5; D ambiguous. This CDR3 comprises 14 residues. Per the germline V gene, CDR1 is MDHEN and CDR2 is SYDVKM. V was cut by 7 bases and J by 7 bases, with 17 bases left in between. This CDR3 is CASIAGGKGQPQHF. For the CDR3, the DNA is TGTGCCAGCATAGCGGGCGGAAAGGGACAGCCCCAGCATTTT.

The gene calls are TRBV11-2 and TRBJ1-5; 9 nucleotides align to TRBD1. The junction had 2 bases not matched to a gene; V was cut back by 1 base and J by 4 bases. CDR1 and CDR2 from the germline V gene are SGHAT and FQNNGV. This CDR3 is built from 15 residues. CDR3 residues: CASSLAGTGNQPQHF. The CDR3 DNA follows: TGTGCCAGCAGCTTAGCCGGGACAGGGAATCAGCCCCAGCATTTT.

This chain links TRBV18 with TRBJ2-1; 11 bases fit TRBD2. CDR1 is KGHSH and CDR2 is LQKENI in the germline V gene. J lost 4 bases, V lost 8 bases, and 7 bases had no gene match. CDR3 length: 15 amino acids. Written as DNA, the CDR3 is TGTGCCAGCCGACCCGGGACTAGCGGATACAATGAGCAGTTCTTC. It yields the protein CASRPGTSGYNEQFF.

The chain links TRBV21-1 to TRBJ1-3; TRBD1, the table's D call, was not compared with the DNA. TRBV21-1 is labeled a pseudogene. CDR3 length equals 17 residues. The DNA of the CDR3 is TGTGCCAGCAGCAAATGGGGCCGACCGGCGTCGGTCAACACCATATATTTT. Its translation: CASSKWGRPASVNTIYF.

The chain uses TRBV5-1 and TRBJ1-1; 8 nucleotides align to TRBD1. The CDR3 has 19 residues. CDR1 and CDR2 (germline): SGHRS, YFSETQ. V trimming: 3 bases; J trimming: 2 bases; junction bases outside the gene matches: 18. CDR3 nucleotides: TGCGCCAGCAGCTCCCTGCCCCGGACAGGGAGGGTTATAAACACTGAAGCTTTCTTT. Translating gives CASSSLPRTGRVINTEAFF.

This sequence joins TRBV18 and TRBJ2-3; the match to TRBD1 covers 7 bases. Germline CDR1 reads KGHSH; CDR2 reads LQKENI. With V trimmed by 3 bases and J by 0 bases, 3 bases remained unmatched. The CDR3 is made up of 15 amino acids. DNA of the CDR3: TGTGCCAGCTCACCCGCGACAGGGAGCACAGATACGCAGTATTTT. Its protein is CASSPATGSTDTQYF.

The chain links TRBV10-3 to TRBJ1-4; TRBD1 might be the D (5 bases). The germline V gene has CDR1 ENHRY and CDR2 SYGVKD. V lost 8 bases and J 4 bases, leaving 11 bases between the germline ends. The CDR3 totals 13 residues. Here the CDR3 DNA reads TGTGCCATCCGCGGGACGGGTAATGAAAAACTGTTTTTT. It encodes CAIRGTGNEKLFF.